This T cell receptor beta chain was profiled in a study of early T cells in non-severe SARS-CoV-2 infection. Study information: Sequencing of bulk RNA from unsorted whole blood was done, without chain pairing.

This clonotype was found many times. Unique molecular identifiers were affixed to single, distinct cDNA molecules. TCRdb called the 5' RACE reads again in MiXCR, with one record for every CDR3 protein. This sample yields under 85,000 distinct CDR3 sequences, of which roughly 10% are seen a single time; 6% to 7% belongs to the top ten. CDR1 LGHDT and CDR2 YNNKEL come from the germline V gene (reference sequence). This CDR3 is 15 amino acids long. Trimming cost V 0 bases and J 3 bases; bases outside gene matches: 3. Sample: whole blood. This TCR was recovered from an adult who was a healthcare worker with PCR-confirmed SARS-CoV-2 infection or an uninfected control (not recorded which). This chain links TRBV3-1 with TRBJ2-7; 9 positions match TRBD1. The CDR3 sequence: CASSQDGTGNYEQYF. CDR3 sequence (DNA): TGTGCCAGCAGCCAAGATGGGACAGGGAACTACGAGCAGTACTTC.